A single sample gave rise to the 25 T cell receptor beta chains below, sequenced in a study of shared clonotypes between healthy human individuals. CD45RO-negative, CCR7-positively selected cells formed the naive CD8 fraction, excluding terminally differentiated effector memory CD45RA+ cells. Sequencing used immunoSEQ multiplex PCR; TCRdb keeps in-frame clones, though not all of them. Here the sample spans around 2,100,000 clones, about 94% being singletons. Input material: naive CD8+ T cells sorted from blood. The receptors were gathered from a man aged 18-30 years in good health.

The chain combines TRBV11-1 with TRBJ2-7; 7 nucleotides line up with TRBD2. Germline loops: CDR1 SGHAT, CDR2 FQDESV (reference sequence). The ends lost 3 bases at V and 0 bases at J; junction bases unmatched: 5. The CDR3 totals 15 residues. CDR3 loop: CASSFGGGISYEQYF. DNA for the CDR3: TGTGCCAGCAGCTTTGGCGGGGGTATCTCCTACGAGCAGTACTTC.

The rearrangement joins TRBV7-9 to TRBJ1-1, with D possibly being TRBD1 (5 bases). Germline V CDR1 and CDR2: SEHNR, FQNEAQ (reference sequence). This CDR3 is built from 15 residues. V lost 1 base and J lost 1, with 10 bases in between. The CDR3 DNA reads TGTGCCAGCAGCTTAGGAGGAGGACAGAACACTGAAGCTTTCTTT. The encoded protein is CASSLGGGQNTEAFF.

Details on this clone: The same CDR3 can be traced to other DNA sequences in this sample. The V call is TRBV19, the J call TRBJ2-7, with D tentatively TRBD1 (5 bases). The CDR3 is 14 amino acids. V was shortened by 1 base and J by 6 bases, with 13 bases between the two germline ends. Germline-derived CDR1 and CDR2 are LNHDA and SQIVND (reference sequence). In DNA form, the CDR3 reads TGTGCCAGTAGTATAGTAGAAGGGGCCGGCGAGCAGTACTTC. It codes for CASSIVEGAGEQYF.

About this clone: In the same sample, other DNA sequences code for this CDR3. The genes are TRBV27 and TRBJ2-7; the D is unclear. The germline V gene encodes CDR1 MNHEY and CDR2 SMNVEV (reference sequence). The ends were cut back, 2 bases at V and 2 bases at J, with 10 bases in the middle. The CDR3 is 14 amino acids. The CDR3 sequence: CASSLKGPPYEQYF. The CDR3 nucleotides read TGTGCCAGCAGTTTAAAGGGTCCCCCCTACGAGCAGTACTTC.

The rearrangement uses TRBV5-1 and TRBJ1-2, with 10 positions matching TRBD1. J was trimmed by 3 bases and V by 2 bases; bases with no gene match: 4. CDR1 and CDR2 from the germline V gene are SGHRS and YFSETQ. The CDR3 is made up of 15 amino acids. The CDR3 coding sequence is TGCGCCAGCAGCTTTACCGGGACAGGGGACTATGGCTACACCTTC. Translation: CASSFTGTGDYGYTF. Drawing the rest from reference TRBV5-1 and TRBJ1-2, the complete variable domain is KAGVTQTPRYLIKTRGQQVTLSCSPISGHRSVSWYQQTPGQGLQFLFEYFSETQRNKGNFPGRFSGRQFSNSRSEMNVSTLELGDSALYLCASSFTGTGDYGYTFGSGTRLTVV.

The J gene is TRBJ2-3, the V gene TRBV28; the D gene could be TRBD1 or TRBD2 (5 bases each). Germline V gene lookup returns CDR1 MDHEN and CDR2 SYDVKM. V lost 2 bases to trimming and J lost 2 bases, with 11 bases between them. The CDR3 length is 15 residues. In DNA form, the CDR3 reads TGTGCCAGCAGTTTACTATCGGGGACCACAGATACGCAGTATTTT. Protein product: CASSLLSGTTDTQYF. Drawing the rest from reference TRBV28 and TRBJ2-3, the complete variable domain is DVKVTQSSRYLVKRTGEKVFLECVQDMDHENMFWYRQDPGLGLRLIYFSYDVKMKEKGDIPEGYSVSREKKERFSLILESASTNQTSMYLCASSLLSGTTDTQYFGPGTRLTVL.

CDR3 region: CASSQVSSTDTQYF. The CDR3 DNA is TGTGCCAGCAGCCAAGTGTCCAGCACAGATACGCAGTATTTT. The gene calls are TRBV14 and TRBJ2-3; D is ambiguous. Trimming removed 1 base from V and 0 bases from J, with 5 bases in between. The CDR3 spans 14 residues. The germline gives CDR1 SGHDN, CDR2 FVKESK.

The genes are TRBV7-9 and TRBJ2-3; possible D gene TRBD2, 6 bases. The CDR3 sequence is 13 residues long. Germline loops: CDR1 SEHNR, CDR2 FQNEAQ (reference sequence). V lost 5 bases, J lost 3 bases, and 9 bases lay in between. CDR3 sequence reads: CASSGGLTDTQYF. The CDR3 nucleotides are TGTGCCAGCAGCGGGGGGTTGACAGATACGCAGTATTTT.

Of note for this clone: The same CDR3 arises from other DNA sequences in this sample as well. The V and J genes are TRBV4-3 and TRBJ1-3; D is unresolved. CDR1 and CDR2 from the germline V gene are LGHNA and YSLEER. CDR3 length equals 16 residues. V was clipped by 1 base and J by 0 bases, with 10 bases between them. DNA for the CDR3: TGCGCCAGCAGCCAAGGTACCGGCGTCTCTGGAAACACCATATATTTT. It encodes CASSQGTGVSGNTIYF.

This sequence joins TRBV7-6 and TRBJ2-7; D gene ambiguous. Germline V gene sequence: CDR1 SGHVS, CDR2 FNYEAQ. V gave up 5 bases and J gave up 2 bases, with 4 bases separating them. The CDR3 has 11 residues. Here the CDR3 DNA reads TGTGCCAGCAGCGACACCTACGAGCAGTACTTC. Its translation is CASSDTYEQYF.

The V gene is TRBV7-9, the J gene TRBJ2-5; D is uncertain. Between the trimmed V and J ends, which lost 6 bases and 5 bases, there was a span of 10 bases. The germline V gene encodes CDR1 SEHNR and CDR2 FQNEAQ (reference sequence). This CDR3 comprises 12 residues. The CDR3 sequence: CASSGRSETQYF. For the CDR3, the DNA is TGTGCCAGCAGTGGAAGGTCCGAGACCCAGTACTTC. Supplemented by reference TRBV7-9 and TRBJ2-5, the full variable domain reads DTGVSQNPRHKITKRGQNVTFRCDPISEHNRLYWYRQTLGQGPEFLTYFQNEAQLEKSRLLSDRFSAERPKGSFSTLEIQRTEQGDSAMYLCASSGRSETQYFGPGTRLLVL.

V and J are TRBV2 and TRBJ2-2, with D possibly TRBD1 on 5 matching bases. CDR1 is SNHLY, CDR2 FYNNEI, per germline. The CDR3 covers 13 residues. Trimming stripped 7 bases from V and 5 bases from J, with 11 bases between. For the CDR3, the DNA is TGTGCCAGCATCGGCAGGGCGACCGGGGAGCTGTTTTTT. Translated: CASIGRATGELFF.

The gene calls are TRBV21-1 and TRBJ1-1; TRBD1 was called by the table and not checked on the DNA. TRBV21-1 is a recognized pseudogene. The CDR3 totals 13 residues. CDR3 region: CASSKEWAGSAFF. CDR3 coding DNA: TGTGCCAGCAGCAAAGAATGGGCAGGCTCGGCTTTCTTT.

V gene TRBV5-1 combines with J gene TRBJ2-2; TRBD2 matches 12 bases. The trim removed 0 bases at V and 9 bases at J, leaving 3 bases unmatched. Germline assignment: CDR1 SGHRS and CDR2 YFSETQ. There are 15 residues in the CDR3. CDR3 sequence (DNA): TGCGCCAGCAGCTTGGAGGGACTAGCGGGCAGGGAGCTGTTTTTT. This sequence encodes CASSLEGLAGRELFF.

The chain links TRBV5-1 to TRBJ2-1; 8 positions agree with TRBD2. The CDR3 is 16 amino acids. Germline V gives CDR1 SGHRS, CDR2 YFSETQ. Losses at the gene ends were 2 bases for V and 2 bases for J; bases not matched to a gene: 6. CDR3 loop: CASSLLSGGPYNEQFF. The DNA of the CDR3 is TGCGCCAGCAGCTTACTAAGCGGGGGTCCCTACAATGAGCAGTTCTTC.

The rearrangement joins TRBV2 to TRBJ2-3; D is undetermined. The V and J ends lost 7 bases and 3 bases respectively, with 14 bases between them. This CDR3 spans 14 amino acids. Germline CDR1 reads SNHLY; CDR2 reads FYNNEI. The CDR3 sequence: CASNYRVWTDTQYF. The DNA for the CDR3 is TGTGCCAGCAACTATAGGGTTTGGACAGATACGCAGTATTTT. The full variable domain, completed using reference TRBV2 and TRBJ2-3, is EPEVTQTPSHQVTQMGQEVILRCVPISNHLYFYWYRQILGQKVEFLVSFYNNEISEKSEIFDDQFSVERPDGSNFTLKIRSTKLEDSAMYFCASNYRVWTDTQYFGPGTRLTVL.

This clone was observed a single time. As DNA, the CDR3 is TGTGCCAGCAGCCACACAGGGGGAGGTGGCTACGAGCAGTACTTC. Amino acid sequence: CASSHTGGGGYEQYF. The chain links TRBV13 to TRBJ2-7, with 8 bases matching TRBD1. CDR3 size: 15 residues. Germline trimming cut 5 bases from V and 3 bases from J; bases unmatched to any gene: 9. The germline gives CDR1 PRHDT, CDR2 FYEKMQ (reference sequence).

The CDR3 loop is CASSLGGPGTEAFF. The CDR3 nucleotides read TGTGCCAGCAGCTTGGGTGGGCCCGGCACTGAAGCTTTCTTT. The V gene is TRBV5-4, the J gene TRBJ1-1, with D unclear. Trimming removed 0 bases at V and 4 bases at J, with 10 bases between. This CDR3 spans 14 amino acids. The germline gives CDR1 SGHNT, CDR2 YYREEE (reference sequence).

The chain carries TRBV30 and TRBJ2-1; possible D gene TRBD2, 5 bases. The V gene's germline CDR1 is GTSNPN and CDR2 SVGIG (reference sequence). The CDR3 spans 14 residues. V lost 0 bases to trimming and J lost 4 bases, with 10 bases between them. CDR3: CAWSVSRTYNEQFF. Here the CDR3 DNA reads TGTGCCTGGAGTGTTTCCCGGACTTACAATGAGCAGTTCTTC.

This clone was detected only once. The chain combines TRBV28 with TRBJ1-1; D not certain. V shed 7 bases and J shed 1 base, with 13 bases lying between them. There are 14 residues in the CDR3. CDR1 and CDR2 from the germline V gene are MDHEN and SYDVKM. The CDR3 nucleotides read TGTGCCAGCACACCCGGCGCTGGGAACACTGAAGCTTTCTTT. This gives the protein CASTPGAGNTEAFF.

The gene calls are TRBV19 and TRBJ2-1; TRBD2 matches at 9 bases. Trimming at V came to 3 bases and at J to 5 bases, leaving 5 bases not matched to a gene. The CDR3 contains 15 residues. Germline-derived CDR1 and CDR2 are LNHDA and SQIVND (reference sequence). CDR3 DNA sequence: TGTGCCAGTAGTATGGGCCTAGCGGGGAACAATGAGCAGTTCTTC. It specifies CASSMGLAGNNEQFF.

The rearrangement joins TRBV4-1 to TRBJ2-1; TRBD2 agrees at 8 bases. J gave up 1 base and V 0 bases, and 8 bases lay outside the gene matches. The germline V gene has CDR1 MGHRA and CDR2 YSYEKL. This CDR3 spans 18 amino acids. The CDR3 DNA reads TGCGCCAGCAGCCAAGATGTGGCTAGCGGGCTTTCCTACAATGAGCAGTTCTTC. Amino acids: CASSQDVASGLSYNEQFF.

The CDR3 protein is CASSLEDLEQYF. The CDR3 DNA sequence: TGTGCCAGCAGCTTAGAAGATCTCGAGCAGTACTTC. V usage is TRBV7-9 and J usage is TRBJ2-7; no definite D call. V lost 1 base and J 6 bases, leaving 7 bases between the germline ends. The V gene's germline CDR1 is SEHNR and CDR2 FQNEAQ (reference sequence). This CDR3 spans 12 amino acids.

In regard to this clone: Distinct nucleotide sequences in the sample also encode this CDR3. The rearrangement joins TRBV7-2 to TRBJ1-2, with TRBD1 matching 7 bases. CDR1 is SGHTA, CDR2 FQGNSA, per germline. The length of the CDR3 is 14 residues. The trim removed 5 bases at V and 0 bases at J, leaving 3 bases unmatched. The CDR3 DNA reads as TGTGCCAGCAGCGAAGACAGGGCTAACTATGGCTACACCTTC. This codes for CASSEDRANYGYTF.

The chain recombines TRBV10-3 with TRBJ1-1, with 9 bases identical to TRBD1. The V and J ends lost 0 bases and 0 bases, in that order; junction bases with no gene match: 5. CDR1 and CDR2 from the germline V gene are ENHRY and SYGVKD. The CDR3 covers 17 residues. CDR3 sequence reads: CAISESLGTGMNTEAFF. The CDR3 bases are TGTGCCATCAGTGAGTCGTTAGGGACAGGGATGAACACTGAAGCTTTCTTT.